The next 13 T cell receptor beta chains were all read from a single sample in a study of cytomegalovirus exposure and HLA in healthy donors. PCR was performed using 60 Vbeta and 13 Jbeta primers. The method was immunoSEQ multiplex PCR; TCRdb's version includes in-frame clones alone and lacks a portion of them. The data hold about 130,000 clones, with approximately 80% observed a single time. Sequenced material: PBMCs. These receptors came from a man aged 18 to 30 in good health and CMV-seronegative.

The chain uses TRBV4-3 and TRBJ2-5; D unresolved. The germline V gene has CDR1 LGHNA and CDR2 YSLEER. The CDR3 covers 16 residues. Deletions cut 4 bases from V and 7 bases from J, with 22 bases between. The CDR3 DNA is TGCGCCAGCAGCCCACTAACTGATGCCATTTACCGGACCCAGTACTTC. Protein product: CASSPLTDAIYRTQYF.

V is TRBV11-2 and J is TRBJ1-1; tentative D call: TRBD1 (5 bases). Germline CDR1 SGHAT, CDR2 FQNNGV. Between the trimmed V and J ends, which lost 5 bases and 7 bases, there was a span of 20 bases. This CDR3 spans 15 amino acids. As DNA, the CDR3 is TGTGCCAGCAGCGGGGCCCTGGTGAAGGGGCTTGAAGCTTTCTTT. As protein: CASSGALVKGLEAFF.

This rearrangement joins TRBV15 to TRBJ1-4; 8 bases map to TRBD1. The germline gives CDR1 LNHNV, CDR2 YYDKDF (reference sequence). The CDR3 sequence is 15 residues long. V was clipped by 1 base and J by 8 bases; unmatched bases: 6. CDR3 loop: CATSRVVDREEKLFF. The CDR3 DNA reads as TGTGCCACCAGCAGAGTTGTGGACAGGGAGGAAAAACTGTTTTTT.

The chain links TRBV30 to TRBJ1-3, with TRBD1 as a possible D gene (5 bases). Germline-derived CDR1 and CDR2 are GTSNPN and SVGIG (reference sequence). This CDR3 region has 14 residues. The V end lost 1 base, the J end lost 7 bases, and 14 bases lay between the germline ends. The DNA for the CDR3 is TGTGCCTGGAGTGGTGGGCAGGGCTGGAACACCATATATTTT. Protein sequence: CAWSGGQGWNTIYF.

The rearrangement links TRBV28 to TRBJ1-1; 7 bases agree with TRBD1. The CDR3 has 14 amino acids. V gave up 3 bases and J gave up 5 bases; unmatched junction bases: 6. CDR1 is MDHEN, CDR2 SYDVKM, per germline. This CDR3 reads CASSLNRGWTEAFF. The CDR3, as DNA: TGTGCCAGCAGTTTGAACAGGGGTTGGACTGAAGCTTTCTTT.

The rearrangement joins TRBV28 to TRBJ1-3; D call uncertain. The germline V and J ends were trimmed by 6 bases and 0 bases, with 12 bases remaining between them. CDR1 is MDHEN, CDR2 SYDVKM, per germline. The CDR3 is made up of 15 amino acids. DNA of the CDR3: TGTGCCAGCAGCCTAACAGCCAACTCTGGAAACACCATATATTTT. This encodes CASSLTANSGNTIYF.

The chain links TRBV10-3 to TRBJ2-1; 12 positions agree with TRBD2. The CDR3 runs to 13 residues. The germline CDR1 and CDR2 sequences are ENHRY and SYGVKD. With V trimmed by 11 bases and J by 4 bases, 3 bases remained unmatched. CDR3 region: CAASGGGYNEQFF. In DNA form, the CDR3 reads TGTGCCGCTAGCGGGGGGGGGTACAATGAGCAGTTCTTC.

V is TRBV5-4 and J is TRBJ2-4; TRBD1 matches at 8 bases. In germline, CDR1 is SGHNT, CDR2 YYREEE (reference sequence). CDR3 size: 17 residues. J lost 0 bases, V lost 4 bases, and 9 bases had no gene match. The CDR3 DNA reads TGTGCCAGCAGCACCAAAACAGGGGGAATAGCCAAAAACATTCAGTACTTC. As protein: CASSTKTGGIAKNIQYF.

The V call is TRBV28, the J call TRBJ1-5, with 9 bases aligning to TRBD1. This CDR3 contains 16 residues. Germline V gene data show CDR1 as MDHEN and CDR2 as SYDVKM. Trimming cost V 7 bases and J 11 bases; bases outside gene matches: 18. The CDR3 region has the DNA TGTGCCAGCATATTCACTCCGGGACAGGGTGGAGGGACCCAGCATTTT. The encoded protein is CASIFTPGQGGGTQHF.

The chain is built from TRBV6-5 and TRBJ2-1; 7 bases match TRBD1. V was pared by 1 base and J by 6 bases, with 6 bases of the junction left unmatched. The CDR3 is 15 amino acids. From germline, CDR1 is MNHEY and CDR2 SVGAGI. This CDR3 is CASSYLGQVTNEQFF. The DNA for the CDR3 is TGTGCCAGCAGTTACTTAGGACAGGTGACCAATGAGCAGTTCTTC.

The chain employs TRBV9 and TRBJ2-1, with 7 bases aligning to TRBD1. V trimming: 3 bases; J trimming: 7 bases; junction bases outside the gene matches: 7. Germline CDR1 is SGDLS and CDR2 is YYNGEE. CDR3 length: 14 amino acids. The CDR3, as DNA: TGTGCCAGCAGCGGTTCCGGGACAGAGAATGAGCAGTTCTTC. This translates into CASSGSGTENEQFF.

The gene calls are TRBV29-1 and TRBJ2-3; D is unclear. The V gene's germline CDR1 is SQVTM and CDR2 ANQGSEA. The CDR3 contains 12 residues. V was trimmed by 7 bases and J by 3 bases, leaving 11 bases between them. The CDR3 region has the DNA TGCAGCGCTCGACATGCAACAGATACGCAGTATTTT. Its translation is CSARHATDTQYF.

The genes are TRBV5-1 and TRBJ1-3; D is possibly TRBD1 (5 bases). V was cut by 6 bases and J by 2 bases, with 12 bases left in between. This CDR3 comprises 14 residues. Germline loops: CDR1 SGHRS, CDR2 YFSETQ. CDR3 nucleotides: TGCGCCAGCAAGTCCCCGGGGGCTGGAAACACCATATATTTT. Translation gives CASKSPGAGNTIYF.